This is a list of T cell receptor beta chains from one sample in a study of T-cell memory formation after mild COVID-19. TCRdb independently ran MiXCR on the 5' RACE reads; one entry per CDR3 protein. The table lists 400,000 to 500,000 distinct CDR3 sequences, over 15% of them singletons. Sample: PBMCs or a T cell subset sorted from them (not recorded which). Source of these receptors: an adult woman who had mild COVID-19 (a few samples of this study predate the infection). Cell type and time point are not known. Each CDR3 is given with its conserved first and last residue. Each record gives: clone size, V gene, D gene, J gene, CDR3 DNA, CDR3 protein. The D gene is left open where the match is weak. Size tells how often a clone was seen (once, few, many) or the class of an expanded clone, and some rows leave it out.

clone size: .
V gene: TRBV5-1
D gene: .
J gene: TRBJ1-4
CDR3 DNA: TGCGCCAGCAGCGTCGGAGCAACTAATGAAAAACTGTTTTTT
CDR3 protein: CASSVGATNEKLFF

clone size: .
V gene: TRBV5-1
D gene: TRBD1
J gene: TRBJ2-7
CDR3 DNA: TGCGCCAGCAGCTTGGGACCCGGGACAGGGCCCTACGAGCAGTACTTC
CDR3 protein: CASSLGPGTGPYEQYF

clone size: .
V gene: TRBV7-9
D gene: .
J gene: TRBJ2-7
CDR3 DNA: TGTGCCAGCAGCCCCCGGGACGGATTGACCCGGTACTTC
CDR3 protein: CASSPRDGLTRYF

clone size: .
V gene: TRBV2
D gene: .
J gene: TRBJ2-2
CDR3 DNA: TGTGCCAGCCGACTCGAAAGGGCCGCCGGGGAGCTGTTTTTT
CDR3 protein: CASRLERAAGELFF

clone size: .
V gene: TRBV5-1
D gene: TRBD1
J gene: TRBJ2-3
CDR3 DNA: TGCGCCAGCAGCCCCGGACAGGGAGGAGGAGATACGCAGTATTTT
CDR3 protein: CASSPGQGGGDTQYF

clone size: few
V gene: TRBV20-1
D gene: .
J gene: TRBJ2-3
CDR3 DNA: TGCAGTGCTTGGGACCTGGACGGCACAGATACGCAGTATTTT
CDR3 protein: CSAWDLDGTDTQYF

clone size: .
V gene: TRBV4-1
D gene: TRBD1
J gene: TRBJ1-1
CDR3 DNA: TGCGCCAGCAGCCAAGATGCACAGGGGGCCTGGGTGGTCTCTGAAGCTTTCTTT
CDR3 protein: CASSQDAQGAWVVSEAFF

clone size: .
V gene: TRBV18
D gene: .
J gene: TRBJ1-4
CDR3 DNA: TGTGCCAGCTCACGGGCTAATGAAAAACTGTTTTTT
CDR3 protein: CASSRANEKLFF

clone size: .
V gene: TRBV5-1
D gene: .
J gene: TRBJ1-2
CDR3 DNA: TGCGCCAGCAGCTTTACGGGGGCAGGAGTCGGCTACACCTTC
CDR3 protein: CASSFTGAGVGYTF

clone size: .
V gene: TRBV4-1
D gene: TRBD1
J gene: TRBJ2-1
CDR3 DNA: TGCGCCAGCAGCCTGAAAGACAGGGAACCGTTCTTC
CDR3 protein: CASSLKDREPFF

clone size: .
V gene: TRBV3-1
D gene: .
J gene: TRBJ1-1
CDR3 DNA: TGTGCCAGCAGCCAAGTTTTAGCGAACACTGAAGCTTTCTTT
CDR3 protein: CASSQVLANTEAFF

clone size: few
V gene: TRBV30
D gene: TRBD2
J gene: TRBJ2-1
CDR3 DNA: TGTGCCTGGAAGCGGGGGGATCAGTACAATGAGCAGTTCTTC
CDR3 protein: CAWKRGDQYNEQFF

clone size: few
V gene: TRBV18
D gene: .
J gene: TRBJ2-1
CDR3 DNA: TGTGCCAGCTCACTCGTGACTGGGTTC
CDR3 protein: CASSLVTGF

clone size: .
V gene: TRBV24-1
D gene: TRBD2
J gene: TRBJ2-5
CDR3 DNA: TGTGCCACCAGTGATTGGGAAGCGGGAAATGAAGAGACCCAGTACTTC
CDR3 protein: CATSDWEAGNEETQYF

clone size: few
V gene: TRBV7-9
D gene: TRBD1
J gene: TRBJ1-1
CDR3 DNA: TGTGCCAGCAGCTATACAGGGGGGGACACTGAAGCTTTCTTT
CDR3 protein: CASSYTGGDTEAFF

clone size: few
V gene: TRBV7-2
D gene: TRBD1
J gene: TRBJ2-2
CDR3 DNA: TGTGCCAGCAGCCCAGAGGGCCGACAGGGCCCCGGAGTCGGGGAGCTGTTTTTT
CDR3 protein: CASSPEGRQGPGVGELFF

clone size: few
V gene: TRBV29-1
D gene: .
J gene: TRBJ1-2
CDR3 DNA: TGCAGCGCCCTACAAGAATTGAACTATGGCTACACCTTC
CDR3 protein: CSALQELNYGYTF

clone size: .
V gene: TRBV9
D gene: TRBD2
J gene: TRBJ2-2
CDR3 DNA: TGTGCCAGCAGCGTACGACTAGCGGGAACCACCGGGGAGCTGTTTTTT
CDR3 protein: CASSVRLAGTTGELFF

clone size: .
V gene: TRBV5-1
D gene: .
J gene: TRBJ2-5
CDR3 DNA: TGCGCCAGCAGCTTGGCGGTCGGACCCCTAGAGACCCAGTACTTC
CDR3 protein: CASSLAVGPLETQYF

clone size: .
V gene: TRBV7-2
D gene: .
J gene: TRBJ1-1
CDR3 DNA: TGTGCCAGCATCCTCGATGTTATCACTGAAGCTTTCTTT
CDR3 protein: CASILDVITEAFF